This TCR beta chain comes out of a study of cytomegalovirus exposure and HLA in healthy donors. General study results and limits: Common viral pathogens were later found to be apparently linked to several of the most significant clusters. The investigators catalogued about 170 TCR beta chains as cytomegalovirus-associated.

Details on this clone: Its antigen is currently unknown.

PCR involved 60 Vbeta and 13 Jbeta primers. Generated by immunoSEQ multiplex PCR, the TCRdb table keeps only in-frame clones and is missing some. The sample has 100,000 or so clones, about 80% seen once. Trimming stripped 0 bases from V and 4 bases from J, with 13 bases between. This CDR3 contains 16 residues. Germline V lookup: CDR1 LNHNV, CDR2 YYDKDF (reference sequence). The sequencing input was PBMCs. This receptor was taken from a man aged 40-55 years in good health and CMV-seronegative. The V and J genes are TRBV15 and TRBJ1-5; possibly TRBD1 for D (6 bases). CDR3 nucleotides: TGTGCCACCAGCAGAGATTTGGGGGGGGCTAATCAGCCCCAGCATTTT. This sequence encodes CATSRDLGGANQPQHF.